This is a list of T cell receptor beta chains from one sample in a study of T cells expressing NK-cell markers. TCRdb reprocessed the 5' RACE reads and keeps a single row for each CDR3 protein, giving no DNA. The listing contains some 440,000 distinct CDR3 sequences. Sequencing was carried out using blood T cells: a sorted CD56 or NKG2C T cell subset, CD4+ or CD8+ T cells, or bulk PBMC T cells (not recorded which). The source is a woman aged 45-60 years in good health. Both conserved end residues are part of each CDR3. Fields, in order: V gene, J gene, CDR3 protein.

TRBV12-3/TRBV12-4,TRBJ1-5,CASSLNTGARGGPQHF
TRBV20-1,TRBJ2-3,CSAWEVDSTDTQYF
TRBV3-1,TRBJ2-1,CASSQVPQGPYNEQFF
TRBV7-9,TRBJ2-1,CASSADQGRYNEQFF
TRBV6-1,TRBJ1-5,CANGILNQPQHF
TRBV7-2,TRBJ2-4,CASSSPDIPRAKNIQYF
TRBV18,TRBJ2-2,CASEGTTNTGELFF
TRBV7-9,TRBJ2-1,CASRLGLYEQFF
TRBV20-1,TRBJ2-1,CSLGGLAIQLHNEQFF
TRBV14,TRBJ2-5,CASSRGPTETQYF
TRBV7-9,TRBJ2-4,CASSLRAGGPRNIQYF
TRBV28,TRBJ1-5,CASRGNNQPQHF
TRBV6-5,TRBJ2-1,CASSSTSGRRNEQFF
TRBV20-1,TRBJ2-1,CSATILAGANNEQFF
TRBV5-1,TRBJ2-7,CASSYSSGPYEQYF
TRBV10-2,TRBJ2-3,CASSVTKAGTVNTDTQYF
TRBV2,TRBJ2-1,CASSGTSGNEQFF
TRBV5-1,TRBJ1-1,CASSLGGGTSTEAFF
TRBV9,TRBJ2-7,CASSEQAQSSYEQYF
TRBV28,TRBJ1-1,CASSVFTEAFF
TRBV6-1,TRBJ1-1,CASKRQGNTEAFF
TRBV5-1,TRBJ2-1,CASSLAGTAYNEQFF
TRBV5-1,TRBJ2-1,CASSSTGFTRDEQFF
TRBV18,TRBJ2-5,CASGTTGTGETQYF
TRBV28,TRBJ1-5,CASRLTGGMGNQPQHF
TRBV12-3/TRBV12-4,TRBJ2-1,CASNLAGEQFF
TRBV7-2,TRBJ2-3,CASSLAPPLAGTDTQYF
TRBV5-1,TRBJ1-2,CASSLDGANYGYTF